This T cell receptor (beta chain) was profiled in a study of blood T cell repertoires in COVID-19. CDR1 is SGHRS, CDR2 YFSETQ, per germline. This CDR3 is built from 15 residues. V gave up 0 bases and J gave up 5 bases; unmatched junction bases: 5. Authors' processing steps: Reference gene primer amplification gave nucleated cell count estimates. Clones were read by immunoSEQ multiplex PCR, and TCRdb kept only the in-frame ones, dropping some. The D gene and trimming were derived from the DNA, and the V and J assignments and clone size from that table. This table has approximately 350,000 clones, less than 90% appearing once.

The V and J genes are TRBV5-1 and TRBJ2-5; 9 nucleotides align to TRBD2. This TCR was recovered from a woman aged 55-70 years with COVID-19, enrolled during active disease. The sequenced sample was peripheral blood. CDR3 amino acids: CASSLAALAGETQYF. CDR3 bases: TGCGCCAGCAGCTTGGCAGCCCTAGCGGGGGAGACCCAGTACTTC.